The clone carrying this T cell receptor beta chain has a handful of counts. Its antigen is currently unknown. This sample stems from a study of T-cell reconstitution after alpha-beta-depleted transplantation in children. Notes on the study in general: Alpha-beta T cells present about two months after transplant were reported to originate from several hundred expanded graft clones. The study traced high day-60 TCRbeta diversity in some patients to surviving recipient T cells and thymic progenitors. After one year, T-cell counts and TCRbeta diversity mostly came from new T cells.

Unique molecular identifiers tagged the TCRbeta library. TCRdb re-called the PCR reads through MiXCR, storing one row per CDR3 protein. The data contain 900,000 or so distinct CDR3 sequences, 15% to 20% of them seen just once; the ten biggest clones take up just under 5%. V shed 4 bases and J shed 2 bases, with 12 bases lying between them. The CDR3 consists of 15 residues. CDR1 and CDR2 from the germline V gene are SGHTA and FQGNSA. The sample here was PBMCs, mostly from graft donor cells, taken 360 days after TCRalphabeta/CD19-depleted stem cell transplant. The chain recombines TRBV7-2 with TRBJ1-5; tentative D call: TRBD1 (6 bases). The sequence was collected from a male patient younger than 18 who had a stem cell transplant for acute lymphoblastic leukemia, so the T cells may come from the graft donor. The CDR3 loop is CASSYFTGRNQPQHF. CDR3 DNA: TGTGCCAGCAGCTACTTTACAGGGCGCAATCAGCCCCAGCATTTT.